This record covers a single TCR beta chain. Its antigen is not known. An input of roughly 0.5 to 1 ug of RNA was subjected to reverse transcription using random hexamers. TCRdb processed the immunoSEQ multiplex PCR reads anew with MiXCR; each CDR3 protein has one entry. The sample yields some 200,000 distinct CDR3 sequences, roughly 94% seen once. The data belong to a study of CD8 T cells in Susac syndrome. Study results and caveats: It was in TEMRA cells and active patients that Susac CD8+ clonal expansion peaked.

The CDR3 loop spans 11 amino acids. V dropped 10 bases and J dropped 13 bases, with 20 bases sitting between them. The sample comprised CD8+ T cells from PBMCs. This TCR came from a human donor with Susac syndrome. The chain links TRBV12-3 or TRBV12-4 to TRBJ2-7; D not resolved. Here the CDR3 reads CANTLGARKYF. The CDR3 nucleotides are TGTGCCAACACCCTGGGCGCCAGGAAATACTTC.